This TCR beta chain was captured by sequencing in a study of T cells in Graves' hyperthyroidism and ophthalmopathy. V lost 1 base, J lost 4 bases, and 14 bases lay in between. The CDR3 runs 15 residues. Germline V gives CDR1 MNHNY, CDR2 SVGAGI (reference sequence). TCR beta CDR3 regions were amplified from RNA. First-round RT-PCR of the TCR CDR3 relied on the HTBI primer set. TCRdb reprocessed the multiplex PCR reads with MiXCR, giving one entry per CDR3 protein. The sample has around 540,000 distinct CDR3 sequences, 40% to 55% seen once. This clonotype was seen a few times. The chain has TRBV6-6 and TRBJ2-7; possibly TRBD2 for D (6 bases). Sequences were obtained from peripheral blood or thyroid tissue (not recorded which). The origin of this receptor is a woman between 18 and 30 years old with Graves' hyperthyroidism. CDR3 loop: CASSYLVSGPYEQYF. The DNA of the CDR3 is TGTGCCAGCAGTTACTTGGTCAGCGGGCCATACGAGCAGTACTTC.